This TCR beta chain was captured in a study of T cells expressing NK-cell markers. The study's findings and limits: In several donors, these clonotypes also led the CD3+CD56-NKG2C+ fraction.

With the 5' RACE reads reprocessed, TCRdb shows one record per CDR3 protein and no DNA. This table holds roughly 150,000 distinct CDR3 sequences. The CDR3 loop spans 15 amino acids. Germline CDR1 MDHEN, CDR2 SYDVKM. As concerns this clonotype: Its specificity is not known.

The genes are TRBV28 and TRBJ2-5; lacking DNA, the TRBD1 call made by TCRdb goes unchecked. Sample: blood T cells: a sorted CD56 or NKG2C T cell subset, CD4+ or CD8+ T cells, or bulk PBMC T cells (not recorded which). The TCR comes from a man aged 18 to 69 in good health. The CDR3 protein is CASSLPPGPRETQYF.